This TCR beta chain was captured by sequencing in a study of cytomegalovirus exposure and HLA in healthy donors (dated by TCRdb to about 2017). For the study in its entirety: According to a later analysis, the roughly 130 validation repertoires were produced on the same platform as the 666 repertoires of the first cohort. High-throughput TCR immunosequencing, statistical association of individual TCRs with disease status, and machine learning were combined to predict cytomegalovirus infection status. The study aimed to test whether cataloging public T cell receptors could reveal signatures of past pathogen exposure. In addition to the first cohort of approximately 670 subjects, a separate validation cohort of about 120 different subjects was used. Paper-wide results and their limitations: Most TCR sequences were observed very rarely across donors, whereas some public TCRs were present in many individuals. In vitro tests confirmed that three of the cytomegalovirus-associated TCR beta chains recognize cytomegalovirus antigens. Subsequent analysis determined that TCRs grouped into clusters in the first cohort also showed a tendency toward co-occurrence across the 120 or so validation repertoires, and 94% of cluster scores exceeded 0. The classifier was reported to diagnose cytomegalovirus status with high specificity and sensitivity in both the original and validation cohorts. The study listed 150 to 200 TCR beta chains as associated with cytomegalovirus. The authors suggested that the approach could potentially be generalized to other disease states and immunological phenotypes. A later analysis lacked HLA typing for the validation cohort, so it scored co-occurrence in that cohort across all 120 or so repertoires.

For this clone: Its antigen is unknown. The input lacks base qualities; no much larger clone sits a single base away.

Separate from the approximately 730-subject first cohort, the validation cohort of more than 90 subjects was the group to which the donors belonged. Library preparation used the immunoSEQ multiplex PCR assay. Processing in the source paper ran as follows. A statistical classification framework was built to diagnose cytomegalovirus status from the catalog of TCR beta chain sequences. Imported from immuneACCESS, the table was reduced by TCRdb to in-frame sequences with V and J called. These copies leave out some clones; in studies compared against another copy, an unresolved V gene accounts for under half, and the cause of the remainder is not known. V and J calls and clone size follow that table, whereas D and trimming were derived from the DNA. The sample table holds about 90,000 clones, of which roughly 80% were seen once. About 12% of the sample comes from the top ten. V loses 3 bases, J loses 1 base, and the germline ends lie 11 bases apart. The CDR3 goes from the cysteine to the phenylalanine over 16 residues. Of all the DNA, just the CDR3 is kept, 48 bases in frame from base 1. Taken from the germline V gene, the CDR1 and CDR2 loops are SGDLS and YYNGEE.

Sequencing was carried out using PBMCs. The sequence came from a woman younger than 30 in good health and CMV-seropositive. The V and J segments used are TRBV9 and TRBJ1-6; TRBD1 could be the D gene, as 6 bases match. The DNA sequence follows: TGTGCCAGCAGCGCAACAGGGAGTTCCTATAATTCACCCCTCCACTTT. It translates to CASSATGSSYNSPLHF.